The 25 T cell receptor beta chains given below trace back to one sample, sequenced in a study of tumor-infiltrating lymphocytes in primary liver carcinoma. Both blood RNA, taken from unsorted whole blood, and germline DNA were extracted. A primer in the constant region served to generate TCR beta cDNA from about 480 ng of total RNA. Three nested multiplex PCR rounds, a slightly modified ARM-PCR, produced the libraries for TCR beta. Use of TRBV1-TRBV30 forward primers with a C-beta reverse primer characterized the first two PCR rounds, which lasted nine to eleven cycles each. TCRdb recomputed calls from the multiplex PCR reads with MiXCR, one row per CDR3 protein. The sample has about 180,000 distinct CDR3 sequences, about 60% seen once. Sample: peripheral blood. The receptors derive from a man aged 35 to 55 with primary liver carcinoma and hepatitis B virus infection.

The chain combines TRBV10-1 with TRBJ2-1, with D maybe TRBD1 (6 bases). The CDR3 extends over 14 amino acids. Trimming took off 10 bases at V and 0 bases at J, with 13 bases between the two ends. Germline assignment: CDR1 WNHNN and CDR2 SYGVQD (reference sequence). CDR3 nucleotide sequence: TGCGCCATCGAAACAGGGTTCTCCTACAATGAGCAGTTCTTC. Its translation: CAIETGFSYNEQFF.

To note about this clonotype: A read error may be the cause here, since a much bigger clone is one base away. This chain links TRBV29-1 with TRBJ1-2, with D possibly matching TRBD1 (5 bases). Per germline, CDR1 SQVTM and CDR2 ANQGSEA. V shed 4 bases and J shed 6 bases, with 12 bases lying between them. The CDR3 extends over 12 amino acids. The CDR3: CSVVRGEHGYTF. CDR3 nucleotide sequence: TGCAGCGTTGTGAGAGGGGAGCATGGCTACACCTTC.

This clonotype was recorded at least ten times. This rearrangement joins TRBV29-1 to TRBJ1-1; possible D gene TRBD1, 6 bases. CDR1 SQVTM and CDR2 ANQGSEA come from the germline V gene. Trimming shortened V by 7 bases and J by 6 bases, and 15 bases separated the two germline ends. The CDR3 spans 12 residues. The CDR3 DNA reads TGCAGCGGCTCAGGAGGGGGTGCTGAAGCTTTCTTT. Residues: CSGSGGGAEAFF. Based on the CDR3 plus reference TRBV29-1 and TRBJ1-1, the full variable domain is SAVISQKPSRDICQRGTSLTIQCQVDSQVTMMFWYRQQPGQSLTLIATANQGSEATYESGFVIDKFPISRPNLTFSTLTVSNMSPEDSSIYLCSGSGGGAEAFFGQGTRLTVV.

Worth noting for this clonotype: A single base separates this from a much larger clone, so it may be a read error. The chain has TRBV11-2 and TRBJ2-6; no definite D call. CDR1 is SGHAT and CDR2 is FQNNGV in the germline V gene. The CDR3 length is 14 residues. The CDR3 loop reads CVSSLGTEANVLTF. For the CDR3, the DNA is TGTGTCAGCAGCTTAGGTACCGAGGCCAACGTCCTGACTTTC.

This clonotype was detected a few times. The V gene is TRBV12-3 or TRBV12-4, the J gene TRBJ2-3, with 11 nucleotides matching TRBD2. J gave up 4 bases and V 6 bases, and 15 bases lay outside the gene matches. CDR3 length: 18 amino acids. DNA for the CDR3: TGTGCCAGCAGCTCTCCCCTCGGACTAGCGGGCCCAGCAGATACGCAGTATTTT. Protein: CASSSPLGLAGPADTQYF.

A few counts support this clonotype. The chain couples TRBV14 to TRBJ2-7; D is possibly TRBD2 (6 bases). The CDR3 is made up of 15 amino acids. From germline, CDR1 is SGHDN and CDR2 FVKESK. The V gene lost 3 bases and the J gene lost 3 bases, with 15 bases spanning the gap. CDR3 protein: CASSHQQGLFYEQYF. CDR3 nucleotide sequence: TGTGCCAGCAGCCACCAGCAGGGACTTTTCTACGAGCAGTACTTC.

A remark on this clonotype: The conserved final phenylalanine or tryptophan is absent from the CDR3, which likely points to a read error. V is TRBV6-1 and J is TRBJ2-7; D not resolved. Germline loops: CDR1 MNHNS, CDR2 SASEGT. The CDR3 contains 11 residues. The CDR3 coding sequence is TGTGCCAGCAGGGAAGCTGACGAGCAGTACCTC. This gives the protein CASREADEQYL.

This clonotype was seen at least ten times. The V and J genes are TRBV29-1 and TRBJ2-2; D remains ambiguous. The CDR3 is made up of 12 amino acids. With 6 bases removed from V and 3 bases from J, the gap between germline ends came to 8 bases. The V gene's germline CDR1 is SQVTM and CDR2 ANQGSEA. The CDR3, as DNA: TGCAGCGTATGGGCCCACACCGGGGAGCTGTTTTTT. It translates to CSVWAHTGELFF.

This clonotype was observed many times. The chain joins TRBV11-2 to TRBJ2-7; D remains ambiguous. V lost 5 bases to trimming and J lost 1 base, with 12 bases between them. Germline CDR1 SGHAT, CDR2 FQNNGV. This CDR3 comprises 14 residues. The CDR3 spells CASSPNRGSYEQYF. CDR3 nucleotides: TGTGCCAGCAGCCCCAATCGCGGTTCCTACGAGCAGTACTTC.

Comment on this clonotype: The junction departs from the called germline gene at one end, perhaps through a read error. The CDR3 DNA sequence: TGTGCCTGCAGCAGGGGGGGACAGGGGGGCTACGAGCAGTACTTC. Translating gives CACSRGGQGGYEQYF. The chain couples TRBV11-2 to TRBJ2-7; TRBD1 matches 11 bases. Germline V gene data show CDR1 as SGHAT and CDR2 as FQNNGV. This CDR3 region has 15 residues.

The count of this clonotype is one. The chain has TRBV11-2 and TRBJ2-7, with unresolved D. The CDR3 length is 13 residues. The V end lost 2 bases, the J end lost 3 bases, and 8 bases lay between the germline ends. Germline lookup yields CDR1 SGHAT and CDR2 FQNNGV. This chain's CDR3 is CASSLNLFYEQYF. The CDR3 nucleotides are TGTGCCAGCAGCTTAAATCTGTTCTACGAGCAGTACTTC.

This clonotype has a handful of counts. This sequence joins TRBV6-6 and TRBJ2-5; D perhaps matches TRBD2 (6 bases). CDR3 length: 15 residues. The V and J ends lost 4 bases and 0 bases respectively, with 12 bases between them. Germline loops: CDR1 MNHNY, CDR2 SVGAGI (reference sequence). The CDR3 spells CASSSTRDYQETQYF. DNA of the CDR3: TGTGCCAGCAGTTCTACCCGGGACTACCAAGAGACCCAGTACTTC.

This clonotype appeared a few times. The chain couples TRBV6-5 to TRBJ2-1, with 7 bases lining up with TRBD2. This CDR3 comprises 14 residues. J lost 4 bases, V lost 8 bases, and 8 bases had no gene match. Looked up from germline, CDR1 is MNHEY and CDR2 is SVGAGI. The CDR3 DNA sequence: TGTGCCAGCGCCGCCGGGGGGATTTACAATGAGCAGTTCTTC. It yields the protein CASAAGGIYNEQFF.

Remarks on this clonotype: This may be a read error: a much more frequent sequence differs by one nucleotide. The chain couples TRBV11-3 to TRBJ2-1; 9 bases align to TRBD2. Looked up from germline, CDR1 is SGHNT and CDR2 is YENEEA. The CDR3 length is 16 residues. Trimming took 5 bases from V and 0 from J; bases not matched to a gene: 5. CDR3: CASSLSGSPSYNEQFF. The CDR3 bases are TGTGCCAGCAGCCTTAGCGGGAGCCCCTCCTACAATGAGCAGTTCTTC.

This chain links TRBV28 with TRBJ2-1; 12 bases fit TRBD2. J gave up 11 bases and V 6 bases, and 11 bases lay outside the gene matches. CDR3 length: 15 residues. CDR1 and CDR2 from the germline V gene are MDHEN and SYDVKM. The CDR3 nucleotides are TGTGCCAGCAGCTACCTAGCGGGAGGGGGGTACAAGCAGTTCTTC. Translation: CASSYLAGGGYKQFF. Looking up the rest from reference TRBV28 and TRBJ2-1 gives the full variable domain: DVKVTQSSRYLVKRTGEKVFLECVQDMDHENMFWYRQDPGLGLRLIYFSYDVKMKEKGDIPEGYSVSREKKERFSLILESASTNQTSMYLCASSYLAGGGYKQFFGPGTRLTVL.

As for this clonotype: The CDR3 ends on some other residue instead of the conserved phenylalanine or tryptophan, so this is likely a read error. The chain employs TRBV6-5 and TRBJ1-6, with D unclear. The CDR3 has 13 amino acids. Trimming took 6 bases from V and 7 from J, leaving 10 bases between them. Germline CDR1 MNHEY, CDR2 SVGAGI. CDR3: CASSPSGNSPLHS. The CDR3 DNA is TGTGCCAGCAGCCCATCGGGGAATTCACCCCTCCACTCT.

This chain uses TRBV12-1 with TRBJ2-7. TRBV12-1 is a pseudogene segment. The CDR3 has 14 residues. CDR3 in amino acids: CASRLRRVHREQYF. CDR3 nucleotide sequence: TGTGCCAGCCGTCTCCGTAGGGTTCATCGCGAGCAGTACTTC.

This clonotype was counted at least ten times. V and J are TRBV11-2 and TRBJ2-5; no clear D. Germline assignment: CDR1 SGHAT and CDR2 FQNNGV. The CDR3 is 13 residues long. Deletions cut 5 bases from V and 5 bases from J, with 12 bases between. Written as DNA, the CDR3 is TGTGCCAGCAGCGTGGGTCTTGGGGAGACCCAGTACTTC. It codes for CASSVGLGETQYF.

On this clonotype itself: With a much larger clone just one base away, this may be a read error. This chain links TRBV6-5 with TRBJ1-4; D unresolved. Germline V CDR1 and CDR2: MNHEY, SVGAGI. The CDR3 covers 15 residues. CDR3 sequence: CVSSPETRHGEKLFF. In DNA, the CDR3 is TGTGTCAGCAGCCCCGAGACACGACATGGGGAAAAACTGTTTTTT.

The chain is built from TRBV11-2 and TRBJ2-7; D gene ambiguous. There are 14 residues in the CDR3. Germline lookup yields CDR1 SGHAT and CDR2 FQNNGV. The CDR3 reads CVSSSVRSNGRQYF. The CDR3 DNA reads as TGTGTCAGTAGCTCCGTCCGGAGCAACGGCAGGCAGTACTTC.

In regard to this clonotype: One junction end disagrees with the germline gene, perhaps due to a read error. The V and J genes are TRBV7-9 and TRBJ2-3; D is ambiguous. CDR3 size: 12 residues. Germline loops: CDR1 SEHNR, CDR2 FQNEAQ (reference sequence). The CDR3 DNA reads TGTGCCAGCAGCCGCGGCACAGATGCGCAGTATTTT. This sequence encodes CASSRGTDAQYF.

As to this clonotype: This sequence may be a read error, since a much larger clone differs from it by one base. J is TRBJ2-2 and V is TRBV11-2; TRBD2 matches 7 bases. The CDR3 covers 16 residues. Germline V lookup: CDR1 SGHAT, CDR2 FQNNGV. The CDR3 sequence: CVSSTPLTSSTGELFF. The CDR3 nucleotides read TGTGTCAGCAGCACCCCGTTGACTAGCAGCACCGGGGAGCTGTTTTTT.

A remark on this clonotype: Here the CDR3 omits its conserved ending phenylalanine or tryptophan, so a read error is the likely source. This sequence joins TRBV11-1 and TRBJ2-1, with 10 positions matching TRBD2. The CDR3 totals 15 residues. Germline V lookup: CDR1 SGHAT, CDR2 FQDESV (reference sequence). The V gene end was trimmed by 5 bases and the J gene end by 3 bases; junction bases not matched to a gene: 4. DNA of the CDR3: TGTGCCAGCAGCCCCGGGACTAGCGTCTACAATGAGCAGTTCCTC. Residues: CASSPGTSVYNEQFL.

The rearrangement joins TRBV5-5 to TRBJ1-5; unclear D gene. Deletions cut 1 base from V and 1 base from J, with 9 bases between. This CDR3 spans 15 amino acids. The germline gives CDR1 SGHKS, CDR2 YYEKEE (reference sequence). The chain's CDR3 is CASSLTAGSNQPQHF. The CDR3 DNA sequence: TGTGCCAGCAGCTTGACAGCGGGAAGCAATCAGCCCCAGCATTTT.

In this sample, this clonotype turned up a few times. J is TRBJ2-1 and V is TRBV29-1; the D gene is possibly TRBD2 (6 bases). This CDR3 is built from 11 residues. The germline gives CDR1 SQVTM, CDR2 ANQGSEA. V lost 4 bases to trimming and J lost 10 bases, with 11 bases between them. The chain's CDR3 is CSVGGGAEQFF. CDR3 DNA: TGCAGCGTTGGAGGAGGGGCCGAGCAGTTCTTC.